This T cell receptor beta chain appears in the sequencing data of a study of shared clonotypes between healthy human individuals. Trimming took off 6 bases at V and 5 bases at J, with 11 bases between the two ends. CDR3 length: 13 amino acids. From germline, CDR1 is KGHSH and CDR2 LQKENI. Negatively enriched CD4+ T cells were divided by CD45RA into naive and memory. On this clone itself: Its antigen remains unknown. Other DNA sequences in this sample translate to the same CDR3.

Study results and caveats: Clonotype sharing across a few donors was observed for 4% to 6.5% of naive CD4 clonotypes.

Template for every sorted-subset replicate PCR totaled about 200 ng DNA, around 32,000 T cell genomes. Libraries were prepared by immunoSEQ multiplex PCR; TCRdb keeps only in-frame clonotypes and omits some of them. The sample holds 1.4 million or so clones, 98% seen once. This sequence was found in a man under 40 in good health. This rearrangement joins TRBV18 to TRBJ1-5; perhaps TRBD1 as D (6 bases). Sequences were obtained from naive CD4+ T cells sorted from blood. Subset: CD45RA+ positively selected. CDR3 sequence: CASSPGADQPQHF. The CDR3 nucleotides are TGTGCCAGCTCCCCAGGGGCGGATCAGCCCCAGCATTTT.